This T cell receptor (beta chain) is from a study of graft-versus-host responses after intestinal transplantation. Study summary: Every recipient had anti-thymocyte globulin induction and about three years of tacrolimus plus steroids. General study points: Early HvG declines after transplant were associated with peak circulating GvH clone levels.

This CDR3 spans 14 amino acids. CDR1 and CDR2 (germline): MNHEY, SVGAGI. Trimming pared 7 bases from V and 4 bases from J, leaving 16 bases between. Sequenced by immunoSEQ multiplex PCR; TCRdb stores in-frame clones only, minus some. In the table there are more than 65,000 clones, 75% to 95% of which are singletons. About this clone: The antigen is not known.

The receptor was isolated from a human donor who was the organ donor for an intestinal transplant. Sequenced here: unstimulated CD8+ T cells sorted from spleen or lymph node cells, sampled before transplant. The chain employs TRBV6-5 and TRBJ1-2; D is ambiguous. The CDR3: CASTPFGSFYGYTF. CDR3 coding DNA: TGTGCCAGCACCCCCTTTGGGAGCTTCTATGGCTACACCTTC.